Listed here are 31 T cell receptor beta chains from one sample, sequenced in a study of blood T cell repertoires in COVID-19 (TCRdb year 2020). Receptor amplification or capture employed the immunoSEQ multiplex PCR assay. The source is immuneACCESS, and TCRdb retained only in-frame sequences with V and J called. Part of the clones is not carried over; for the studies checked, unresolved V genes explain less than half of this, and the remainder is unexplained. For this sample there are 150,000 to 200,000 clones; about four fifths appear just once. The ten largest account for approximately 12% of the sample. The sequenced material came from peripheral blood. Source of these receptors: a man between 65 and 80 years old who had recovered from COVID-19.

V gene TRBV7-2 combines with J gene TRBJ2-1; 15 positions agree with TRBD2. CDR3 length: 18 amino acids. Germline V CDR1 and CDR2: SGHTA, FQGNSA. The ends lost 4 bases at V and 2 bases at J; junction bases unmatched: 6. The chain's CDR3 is CASSSGGLAGGTYNEQFF. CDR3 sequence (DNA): TGTGCCAGCAGCTCAGGGGGACTAGCGGGAGGTACCTACAATGAGCAGTTCTTC.

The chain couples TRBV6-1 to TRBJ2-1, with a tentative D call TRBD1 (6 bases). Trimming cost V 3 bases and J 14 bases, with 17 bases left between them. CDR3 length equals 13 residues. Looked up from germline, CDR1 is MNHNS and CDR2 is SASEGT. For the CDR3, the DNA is TGTGCCAGCAGTGACCACAGGGCCCGAGGGGAGTTCTTC. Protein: CASSDHRARGEFF.

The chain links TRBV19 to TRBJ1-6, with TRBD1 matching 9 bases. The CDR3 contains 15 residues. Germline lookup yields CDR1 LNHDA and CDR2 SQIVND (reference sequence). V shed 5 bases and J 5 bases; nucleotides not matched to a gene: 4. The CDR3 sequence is CASSEGTGNNSPLHF. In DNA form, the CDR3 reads TGTGCCAGTAGTGAGGGGACAGGGAATAATTCACCCCTCCACTTT. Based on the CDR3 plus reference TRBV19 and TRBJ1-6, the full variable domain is DGGITQSPKYLFRKEGQNVTLSCEQNLNHDAMYWYRQDPGQGLRLIYYSQIVNDFQKGDIAEGYSVSREKKESFPLTVTSAQKNPTAFYLCASSEGTGNNSPLHFGNGTRLTVT.

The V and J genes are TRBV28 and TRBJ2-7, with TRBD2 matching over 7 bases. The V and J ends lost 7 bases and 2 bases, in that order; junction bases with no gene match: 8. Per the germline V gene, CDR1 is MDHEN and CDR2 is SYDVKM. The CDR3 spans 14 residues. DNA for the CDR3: TGTGCCAGCACCCCTAGCGGACGACCCTACGAGCAGTACTTC. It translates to CASTPSGRPYEQYF.

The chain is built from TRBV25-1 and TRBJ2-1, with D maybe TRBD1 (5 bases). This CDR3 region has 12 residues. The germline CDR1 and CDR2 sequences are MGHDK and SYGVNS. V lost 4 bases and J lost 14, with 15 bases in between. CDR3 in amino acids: CASSAGRLQEFF. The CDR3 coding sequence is TGTGCCAGCAGTGCAGGACGGTTACAGGAGTTCTTC.

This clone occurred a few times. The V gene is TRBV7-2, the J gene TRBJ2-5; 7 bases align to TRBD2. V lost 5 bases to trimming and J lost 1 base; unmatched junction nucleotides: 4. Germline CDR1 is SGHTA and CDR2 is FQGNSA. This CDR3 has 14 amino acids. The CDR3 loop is CASSPSGPQETQYF. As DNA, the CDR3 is TGTGCCAGCAGCCCTAGCGGTCCCCAAGAGACCCAGTACTTC.

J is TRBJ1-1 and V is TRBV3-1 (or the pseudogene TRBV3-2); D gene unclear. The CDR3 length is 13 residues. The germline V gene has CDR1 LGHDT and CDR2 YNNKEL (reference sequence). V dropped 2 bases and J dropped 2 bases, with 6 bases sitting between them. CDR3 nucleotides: TGTGCCAGCAGCCAAACGGGAAACACTGAAGCTTTCTTT. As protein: CASSQTGNTEAFF.

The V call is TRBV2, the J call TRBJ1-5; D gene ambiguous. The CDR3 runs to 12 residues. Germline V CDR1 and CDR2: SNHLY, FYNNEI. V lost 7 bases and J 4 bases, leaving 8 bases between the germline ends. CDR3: CASTPGNQPQHF. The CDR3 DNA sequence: TGTGCCAGCACGCCAGGAAATCAGCCCCAGCATTTT.

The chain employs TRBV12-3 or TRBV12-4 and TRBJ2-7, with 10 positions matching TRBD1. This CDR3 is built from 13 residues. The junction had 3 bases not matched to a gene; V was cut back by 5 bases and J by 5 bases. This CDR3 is CASSQGQGNEQYF. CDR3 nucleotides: TGTGCCAGCAGTCAGGGACAGGGGAACGAGCAGTACTTC.

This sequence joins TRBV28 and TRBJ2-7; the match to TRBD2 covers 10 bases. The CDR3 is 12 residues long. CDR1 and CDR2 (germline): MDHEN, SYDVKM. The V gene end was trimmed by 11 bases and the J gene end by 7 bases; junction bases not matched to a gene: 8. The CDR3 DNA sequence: TGTGCCGCTAGCGGGAGTCTGAGGGAGCAGTACTTC. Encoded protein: CAASGSLREQYF.

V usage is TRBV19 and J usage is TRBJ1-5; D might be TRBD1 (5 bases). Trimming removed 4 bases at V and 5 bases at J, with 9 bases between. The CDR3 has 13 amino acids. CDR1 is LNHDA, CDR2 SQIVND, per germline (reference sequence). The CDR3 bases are TGTGCCAGTAGTAAAGGGGAGGATCAGCCCCAGCATTTT. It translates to CASSKGEDQPQHF.

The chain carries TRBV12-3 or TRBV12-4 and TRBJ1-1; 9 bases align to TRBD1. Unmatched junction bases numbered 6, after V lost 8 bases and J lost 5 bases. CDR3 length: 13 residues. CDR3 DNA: TGTGCCAGCGCGGGACAGGGTGGGACTGAAGCTTTCTTT. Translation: CASAGQGGTEAFF.

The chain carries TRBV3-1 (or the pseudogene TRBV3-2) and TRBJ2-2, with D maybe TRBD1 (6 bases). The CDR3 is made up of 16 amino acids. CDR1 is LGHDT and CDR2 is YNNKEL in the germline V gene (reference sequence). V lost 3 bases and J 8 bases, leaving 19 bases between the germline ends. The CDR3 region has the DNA TGTGCCAGCAGCCAGGCAATGGGACACAAGGTGGGGGAGCTGTTTTTT. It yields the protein CASSQAMGHKVGELFF.

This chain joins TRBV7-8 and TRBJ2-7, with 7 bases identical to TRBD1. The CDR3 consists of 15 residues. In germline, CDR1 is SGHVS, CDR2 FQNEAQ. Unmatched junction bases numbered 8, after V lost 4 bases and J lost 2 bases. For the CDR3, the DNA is TGTGCCAGCAGCTCCTCCGGGACAGTAACCTACGAGCAGTACTTC. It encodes CASSSSGTVTYEQYF.

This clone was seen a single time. The CDR3 region has the DNA TGTGCCAGCAGCTCGACAGGGTTCCAGAACATTCAGTACTTC. Its protein product is CASSSTGFQNIQYF. The V gene is TRBV5-4, the J gene TRBJ2-4, with 7 positions matching TRBD1. The CDR3 is made up of 14 amino acids. CDR1 is SGHNT and CDR2 is YYREEE in the germline V gene (reference sequence). The V segment lost 3 bases and the J segment 7 bases; nucleotides outside the gene matches: 7.

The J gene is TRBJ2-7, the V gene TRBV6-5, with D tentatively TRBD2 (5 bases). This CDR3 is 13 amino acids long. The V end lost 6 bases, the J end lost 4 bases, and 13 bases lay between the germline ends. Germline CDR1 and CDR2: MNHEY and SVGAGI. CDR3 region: CASSSRRGYEQYF. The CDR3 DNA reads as TGTGCCAGCAGCTCAAGACGAGGGTACGAGCAGTACTTC.

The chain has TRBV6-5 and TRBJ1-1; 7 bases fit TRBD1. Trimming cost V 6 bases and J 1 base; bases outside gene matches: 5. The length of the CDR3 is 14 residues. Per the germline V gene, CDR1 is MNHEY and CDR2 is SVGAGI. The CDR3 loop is CASRSGQPNTEAFF. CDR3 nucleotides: TGTGCCAGCAGGTCGGGACAGCCGAACACTGAAGCTTTCTTT.

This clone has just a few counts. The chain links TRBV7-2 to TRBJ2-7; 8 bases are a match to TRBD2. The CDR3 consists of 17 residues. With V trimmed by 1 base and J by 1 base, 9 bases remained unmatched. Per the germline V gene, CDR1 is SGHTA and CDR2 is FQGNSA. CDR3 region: CASSLVSGSGLSYEQYF. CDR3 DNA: TGTGCCAGCAGCTTAGTAAGCGGGAGTGGGCTTTCCTACGAGCAGTACTTC.

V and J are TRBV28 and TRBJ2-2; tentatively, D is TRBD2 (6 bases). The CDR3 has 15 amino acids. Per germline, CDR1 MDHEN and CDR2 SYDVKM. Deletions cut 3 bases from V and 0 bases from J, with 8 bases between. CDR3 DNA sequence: TGTGCCAGCAGTTTCGGAGGGCCGAACACCGGGGAGCTGTTTTTT. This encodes CASSFGGPNTGELFF.

Written as DNA, the CDR3 is TGCGCCAGCAGCTTGGGACTGCGAGCTTTCTTT. It is translated as CASSLGLRAFF. The rearrangement uses TRBV5-1 and TRBJ1-1; D gene ambiguous. Trimming pared 0 bases from V and 10 bases from J, leaving 7 bases between. This CDR3 has 11 amino acids. Germline V gene sequence: CDR1 SGHRS, CDR2 YFSETQ.

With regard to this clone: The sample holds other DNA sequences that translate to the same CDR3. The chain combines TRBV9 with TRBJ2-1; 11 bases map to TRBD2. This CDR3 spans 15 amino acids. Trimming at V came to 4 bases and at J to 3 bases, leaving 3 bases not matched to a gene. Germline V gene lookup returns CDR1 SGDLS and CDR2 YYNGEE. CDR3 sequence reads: CASSPGTSGYNEQFF. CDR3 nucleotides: TGTGCCAGCAGCCCCGGGACTAGCGGCTACAATGAGCAGTTCTTC.

DNA of the CDR3: TGTGCCAGCAGTCTAGGGGGAGGGGGACCCTACGAGCAGTACTTC. Protein sequence: CASSLGGGGPYEQYF. This sequence joins TRBV28 and TRBJ2-7; the D gene is possibly TRBD2 (7 bases). The V end lost 5 bases, the J end lost 2 bases, and 16 bases lay between the germline ends. The germline V gene encodes CDR1 MDHEN and CDR2 SYDVKM. This CDR3 comprises 15 residues. The full variable domain, its missing parts supplied by reference TRBV28 and TRBJ2-7, is DVKVTQSSRYLVKRTGEKVFLECVQDMDHENMFWYRQDPGLGLRLIYFSYDVKMKEKGDIPEGYSVSREKKERFSLILESASTNQTSMYLCASSLGGGGPYEQYFGPGTRLTVT.

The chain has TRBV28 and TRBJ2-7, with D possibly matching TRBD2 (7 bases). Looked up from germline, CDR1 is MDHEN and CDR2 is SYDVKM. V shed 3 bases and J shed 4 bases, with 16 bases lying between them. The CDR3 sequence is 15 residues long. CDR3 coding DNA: TGTGCCAGCAGTTTGCCGGGGGCTAGCGGATACGAGCAGTACTTC. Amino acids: CASSLPGASGYEQYF.

The CDR3 region is CASSYVSSGRYEQYF. The CDR3, as DNA: TGTGCCAGCAGTTACGTGTCTAGCGGGAGATACGAGCAGTACTTC. V usage is TRBV6-5 and J usage is TRBJ2-7; TRBD2 matches 10 bases. Unmatched junction bases numbered 5, after V lost 2 bases and J lost 4 bases. Germline V gene sequence: CDR1 MNHEY, CDR2 SVGAGI. The CDR3 sequence is 15 residues long.

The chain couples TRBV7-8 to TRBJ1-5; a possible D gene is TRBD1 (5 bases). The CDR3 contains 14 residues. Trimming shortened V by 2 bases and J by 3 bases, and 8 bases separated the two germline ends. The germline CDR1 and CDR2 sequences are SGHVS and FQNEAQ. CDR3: CASSLSRDNQPQHF. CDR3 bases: TGTGCCAGCAGCTTAAGCAGGGACAATCAGCCCCAGCATTTT.

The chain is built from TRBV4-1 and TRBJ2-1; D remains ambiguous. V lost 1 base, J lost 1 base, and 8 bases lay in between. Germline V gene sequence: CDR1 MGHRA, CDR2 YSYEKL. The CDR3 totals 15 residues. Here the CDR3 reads CASSQGQVSYNEQFF. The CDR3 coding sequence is TGCGCCAGCAGCCAAGGCCAGGTGTCCTACAATGAGCAGTTCTTC.

For the CDR3, the DNA is TGTGCCAGCAGCTTAGCGATAAGCGGTTCCTACAATGAGCAGTTCTTC. Translated, it gives CASSLAISGSYNEQFF. The chain employs TRBV7-2 and TRBJ2-1, with D possibly matching TRBD2 (5 bases). The germline V gene has CDR1 SGHTA and CDR2 FQGNSA. Trimming cost V 0 bases and J 1 base, with 10 bases left between them. The CDR3 totals 16 residues.

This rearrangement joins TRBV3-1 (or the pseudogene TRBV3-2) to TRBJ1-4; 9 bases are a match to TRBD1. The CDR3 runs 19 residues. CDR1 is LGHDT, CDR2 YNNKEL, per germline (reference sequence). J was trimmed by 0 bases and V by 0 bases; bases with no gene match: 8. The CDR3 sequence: CASSQDSGTGTATNEKLFF. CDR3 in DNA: TGTGCCAGCAGCCAAGATAGCGGGACAGGGACGGCAACTAATGAAAAACTGTTTTTT.

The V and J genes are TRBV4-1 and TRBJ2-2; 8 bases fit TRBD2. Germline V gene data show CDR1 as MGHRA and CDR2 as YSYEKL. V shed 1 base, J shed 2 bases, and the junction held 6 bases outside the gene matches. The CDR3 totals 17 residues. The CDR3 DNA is TGCGCCAGCAGCCAAGGGGCTAGCGGGCGAAACACCGGGGAGCTGTTTTTT. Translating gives CASSQGASGRNTGELFF.

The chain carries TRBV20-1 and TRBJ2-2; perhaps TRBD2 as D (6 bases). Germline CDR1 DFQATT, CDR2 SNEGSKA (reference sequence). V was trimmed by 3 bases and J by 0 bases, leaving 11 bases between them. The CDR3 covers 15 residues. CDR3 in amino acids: CSASGREANTGELFF. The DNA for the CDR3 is TGCAGTGCTAGTGGGCGGGAAGCGAACACCGGGGAGCTGTTTTTT.

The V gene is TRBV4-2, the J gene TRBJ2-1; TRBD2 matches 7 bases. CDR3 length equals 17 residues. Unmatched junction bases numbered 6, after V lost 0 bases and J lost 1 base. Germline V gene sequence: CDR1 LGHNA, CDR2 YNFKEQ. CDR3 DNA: TGTGCCAGCAGCCAAGATCGCAGCGGGACTTCCTACAATGAGCAGTTCTTC. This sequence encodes CASSQDRSGTSYNEQFF.